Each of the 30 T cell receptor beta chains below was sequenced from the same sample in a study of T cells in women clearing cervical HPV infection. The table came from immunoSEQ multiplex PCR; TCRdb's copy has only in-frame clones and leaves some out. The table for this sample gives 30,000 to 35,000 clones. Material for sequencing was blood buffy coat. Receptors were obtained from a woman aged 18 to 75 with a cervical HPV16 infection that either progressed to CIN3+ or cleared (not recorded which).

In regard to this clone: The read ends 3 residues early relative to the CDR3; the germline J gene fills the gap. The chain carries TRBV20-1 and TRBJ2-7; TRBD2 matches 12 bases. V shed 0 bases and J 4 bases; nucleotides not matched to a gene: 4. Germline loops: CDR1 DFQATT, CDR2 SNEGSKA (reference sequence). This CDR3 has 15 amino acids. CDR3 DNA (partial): TGCAGTGCTAGAGAGGGGACTAGCGGGCAATACGAG. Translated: CSAREGTSGQYE. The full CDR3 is CSAREGTSGQYEQYF.

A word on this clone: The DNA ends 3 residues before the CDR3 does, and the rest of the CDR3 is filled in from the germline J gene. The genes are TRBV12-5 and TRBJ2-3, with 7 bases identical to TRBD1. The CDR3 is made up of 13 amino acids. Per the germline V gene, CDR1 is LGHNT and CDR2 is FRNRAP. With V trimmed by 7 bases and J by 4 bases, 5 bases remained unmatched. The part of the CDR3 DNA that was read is TGTGCTAGTGATTACAGGGGTGCAGATACG. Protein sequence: CASDYRGADT. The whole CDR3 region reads CASDYRGADTQYF.

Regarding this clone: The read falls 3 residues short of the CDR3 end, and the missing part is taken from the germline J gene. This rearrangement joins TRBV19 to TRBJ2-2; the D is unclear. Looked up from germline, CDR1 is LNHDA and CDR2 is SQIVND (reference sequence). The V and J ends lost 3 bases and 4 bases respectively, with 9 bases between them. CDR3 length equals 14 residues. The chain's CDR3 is CASSIERGTGELFF. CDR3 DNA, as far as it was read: TGTGCCAGTAGTATTGAGCGCGGCACCGGGGAG.

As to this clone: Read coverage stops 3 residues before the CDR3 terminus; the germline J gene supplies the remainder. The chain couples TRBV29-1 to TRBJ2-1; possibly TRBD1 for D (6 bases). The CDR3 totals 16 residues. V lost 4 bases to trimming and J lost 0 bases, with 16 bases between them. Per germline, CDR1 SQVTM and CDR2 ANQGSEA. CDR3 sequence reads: CSVVPDRPLSYNEQFF. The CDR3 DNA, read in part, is TGCAGCGTTGTCCCGGACAGACCTCTCTCCTACAATGAG.

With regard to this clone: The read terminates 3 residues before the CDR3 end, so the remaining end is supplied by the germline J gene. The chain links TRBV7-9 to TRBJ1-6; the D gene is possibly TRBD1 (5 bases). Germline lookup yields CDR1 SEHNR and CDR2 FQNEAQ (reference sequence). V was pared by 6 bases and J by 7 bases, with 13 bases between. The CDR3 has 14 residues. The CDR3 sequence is CASSHDRLNSPLHF. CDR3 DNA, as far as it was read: TGTGCCAGCAGTCATGACAGATTGAATTCACCC.

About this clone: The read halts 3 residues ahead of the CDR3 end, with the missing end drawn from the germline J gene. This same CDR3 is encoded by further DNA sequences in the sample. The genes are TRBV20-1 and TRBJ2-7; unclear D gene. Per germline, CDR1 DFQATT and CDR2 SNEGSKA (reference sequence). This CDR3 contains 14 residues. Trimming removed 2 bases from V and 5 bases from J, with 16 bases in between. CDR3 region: CSARTPTVRDEQYF. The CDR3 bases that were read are TGCAGTGCTAGAACACCCACGGTAAGGGACGAG.

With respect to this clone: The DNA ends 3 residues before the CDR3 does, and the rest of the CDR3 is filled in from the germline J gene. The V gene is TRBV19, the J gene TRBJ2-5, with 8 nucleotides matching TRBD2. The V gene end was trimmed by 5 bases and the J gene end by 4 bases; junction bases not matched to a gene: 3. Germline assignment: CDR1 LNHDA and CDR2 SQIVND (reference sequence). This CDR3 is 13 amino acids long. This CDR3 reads CASSALAGETQYF. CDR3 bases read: TGTGCCAGTAGTGCGCTAGCGGGAGAGACC.

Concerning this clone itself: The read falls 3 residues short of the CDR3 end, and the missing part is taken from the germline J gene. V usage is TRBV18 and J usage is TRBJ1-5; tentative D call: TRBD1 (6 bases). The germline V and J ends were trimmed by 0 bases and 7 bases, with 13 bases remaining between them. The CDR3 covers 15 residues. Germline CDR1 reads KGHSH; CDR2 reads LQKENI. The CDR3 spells CASSPPGAKDQPQHF. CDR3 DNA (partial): TGTGCCAGCTCACCACCGGGGGCGAAAGACCAGCCC.

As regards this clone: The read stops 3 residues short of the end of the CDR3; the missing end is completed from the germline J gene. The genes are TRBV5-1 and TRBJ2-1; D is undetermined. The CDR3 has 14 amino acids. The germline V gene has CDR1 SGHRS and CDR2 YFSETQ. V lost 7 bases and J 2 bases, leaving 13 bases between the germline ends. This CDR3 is CASRESPTYNEQFF. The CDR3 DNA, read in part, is TGCGCCAGCCGTGAGAGCCCTACCTACAATGAG.

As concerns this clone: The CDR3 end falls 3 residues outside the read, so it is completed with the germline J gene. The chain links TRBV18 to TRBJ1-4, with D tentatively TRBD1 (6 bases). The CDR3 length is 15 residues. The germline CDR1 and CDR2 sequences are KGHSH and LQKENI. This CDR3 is CASSQEEAGHSPLFF. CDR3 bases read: TGTGCCAGCTCACAGGAGGAGGCGGGACATTCACCA.

Partial CDR3 DNA: TGTGCCAGTAGTATATGGGACAGGCCCTACGAG. Translated, it gives CASSIWDRPYE. The CDR3 reads in full as CASSIWDRPYEQYF. V usage is TRBV19 and J usage is TRBJ2-7, with TRBD1 identical over 8 bases. The read ends 3 residues early relative to the CDR3; the germline J gene fills the gap. V shed 2 bases, J shed 2 bases, and the junction held 2 bases outside the gene matches. The CDR3 runs 14 residues. CDR1 is LNHDA and CDR2 is SQIVND in the germline V gene (reference sequence).

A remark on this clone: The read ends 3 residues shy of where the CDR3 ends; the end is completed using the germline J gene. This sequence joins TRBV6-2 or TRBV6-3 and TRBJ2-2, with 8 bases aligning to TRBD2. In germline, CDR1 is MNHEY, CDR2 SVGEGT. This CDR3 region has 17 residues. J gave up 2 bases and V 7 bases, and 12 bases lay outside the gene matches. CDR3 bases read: TGTGCCAGCACCTCCGCGGGGGGTTCCCTCAACACCGGGGAG. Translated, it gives CASTSAGGSLNTGE. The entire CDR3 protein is CASTSAGGSLNTGELFF.

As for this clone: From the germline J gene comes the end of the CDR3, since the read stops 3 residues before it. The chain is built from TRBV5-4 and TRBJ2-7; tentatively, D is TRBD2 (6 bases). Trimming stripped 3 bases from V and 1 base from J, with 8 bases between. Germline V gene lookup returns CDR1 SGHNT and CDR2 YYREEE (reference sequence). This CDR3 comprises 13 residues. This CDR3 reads CASSSGESYEQYF. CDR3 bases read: TGTGCCAGCAGCTCGGGGGAGTCCTACGAG. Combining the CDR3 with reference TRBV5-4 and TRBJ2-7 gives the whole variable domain ETGVTQSPTHLIKTRGQQVTLRCSSQSGHNTVSWYQQALGQGPQFIFQYYREEENGRGNFPPRFSGLQFPNYSSELNVNALELDDSALYLCASSSGESYEQYFGPGTRLTVT.

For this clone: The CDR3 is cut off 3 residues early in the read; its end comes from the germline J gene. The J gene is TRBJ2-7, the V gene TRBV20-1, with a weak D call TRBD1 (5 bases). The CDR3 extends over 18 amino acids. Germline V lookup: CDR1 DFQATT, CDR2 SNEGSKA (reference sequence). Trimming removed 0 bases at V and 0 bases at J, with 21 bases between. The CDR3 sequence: CSARDPGATISISYEQYF. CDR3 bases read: TGCAGTGCTAGAGACCCTGGGGCAACCATCTCAATCTCCTACGAG.

The CDR3 here is CASSEWDYGQYF. The sequenced part of the CDR3 DNA is TGTGCCAGCAGTGAGTGGGACTATGGT. The chain joins TRBV7-9 to TRBJ2-4; 7 nucleotides align to TRBD2. The observed sequence ends 3 residues before the CDR3 terminus, with the missing tail filled in from the germline J gene. Germline V lookup: CDR1 SEHNR, CDR2 FQNEAQ (reference sequence). The CDR3 runs to 12 residues.

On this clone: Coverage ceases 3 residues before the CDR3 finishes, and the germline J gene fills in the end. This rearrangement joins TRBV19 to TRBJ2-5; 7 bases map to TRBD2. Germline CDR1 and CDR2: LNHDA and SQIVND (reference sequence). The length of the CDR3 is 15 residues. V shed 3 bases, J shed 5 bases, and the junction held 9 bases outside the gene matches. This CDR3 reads CASSISPGGGETQYF. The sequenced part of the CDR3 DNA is TGTGCCAGTAGTATTTCCCCGGGGGGAGGGGAGACC. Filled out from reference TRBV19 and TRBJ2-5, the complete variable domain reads DGGITQSPKYLFRKEGQNVTLSCEQNLNHDAMYWYRQDPGQGLRLIYYSQIVNDFQKGDIAEGYSVSREKKESFPLTVTSAQKNPTAFYLCASSISPGGGETQYFGPGTRLLVL.

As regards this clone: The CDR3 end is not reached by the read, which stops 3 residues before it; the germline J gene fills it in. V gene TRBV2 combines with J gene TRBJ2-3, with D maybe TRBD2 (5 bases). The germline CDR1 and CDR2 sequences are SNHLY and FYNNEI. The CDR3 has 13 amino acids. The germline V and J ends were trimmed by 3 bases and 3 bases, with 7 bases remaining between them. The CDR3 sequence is CASSDRTTDTQYF. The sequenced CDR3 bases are TGTGCCAGCAGTGATAGGACTACAGATACG.

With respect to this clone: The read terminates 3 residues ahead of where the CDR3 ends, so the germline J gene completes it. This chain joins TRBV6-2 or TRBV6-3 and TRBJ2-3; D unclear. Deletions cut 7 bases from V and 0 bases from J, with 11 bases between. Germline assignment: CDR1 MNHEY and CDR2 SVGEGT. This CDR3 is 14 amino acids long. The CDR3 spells CASNIHSSTDTQYF. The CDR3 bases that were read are TGTGCCAGCAATATCCACTCTAGCACAGATACG.

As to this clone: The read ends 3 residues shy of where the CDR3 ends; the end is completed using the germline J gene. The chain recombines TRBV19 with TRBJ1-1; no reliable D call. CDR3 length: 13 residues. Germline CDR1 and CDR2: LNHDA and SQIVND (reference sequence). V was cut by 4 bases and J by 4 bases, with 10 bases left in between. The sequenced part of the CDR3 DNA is TGTGCCAGTAGTAGAGGGTACGGCACTGAA. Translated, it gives CASSRGYGTE. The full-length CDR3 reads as CASSRGYGTEAFF.

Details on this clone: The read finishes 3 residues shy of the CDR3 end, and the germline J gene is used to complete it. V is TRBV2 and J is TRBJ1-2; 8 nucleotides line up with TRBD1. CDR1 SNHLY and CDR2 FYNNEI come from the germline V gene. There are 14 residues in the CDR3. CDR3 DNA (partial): TGTGCCAGCAGTGTGGACAGGGTGGGCAATGAC. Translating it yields CASSVDRVGND. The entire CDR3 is CASSVDRVGNDYTF.

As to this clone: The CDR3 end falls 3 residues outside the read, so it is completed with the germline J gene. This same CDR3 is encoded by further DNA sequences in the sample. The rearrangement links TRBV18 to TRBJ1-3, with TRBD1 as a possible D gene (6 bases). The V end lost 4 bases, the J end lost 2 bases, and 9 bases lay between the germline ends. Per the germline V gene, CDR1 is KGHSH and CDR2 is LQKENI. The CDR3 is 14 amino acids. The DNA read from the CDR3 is TGTGCCAGCTCACTACAGGGAACTGGAAACACC. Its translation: CASSLQGTGNT. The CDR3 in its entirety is CASSLQGTGNTIYF.

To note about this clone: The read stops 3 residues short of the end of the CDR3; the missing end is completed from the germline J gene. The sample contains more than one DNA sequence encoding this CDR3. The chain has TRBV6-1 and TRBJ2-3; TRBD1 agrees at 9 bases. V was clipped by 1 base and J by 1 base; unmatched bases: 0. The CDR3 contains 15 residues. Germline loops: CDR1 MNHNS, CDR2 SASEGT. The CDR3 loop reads CASSEGQGGTDTQYF. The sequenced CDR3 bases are TGTGCCAGCAGTGAAGGACAGGGGGGCACAGATACG.

Partial CDR3 DNA: TGTGCCAGCAGCTTAAGGGTGAACACTGAA. Its translation: CASSLRVNTE. The complete CDR3 sequence is CASSLRVNTEAFF. The chain is built from TRBV11-2 and TRBJ1-1; D ambiguous. Coverage ceases 3 residues before the CDR3 finishes, and the germline J gene fills in the end. V lost 2 bases, J lost 0 bases, and 4 bases lay in between. This CDR3 has 13 amino acids. Germline CDR1 and CDR2: SGHAT and FQNNGV.

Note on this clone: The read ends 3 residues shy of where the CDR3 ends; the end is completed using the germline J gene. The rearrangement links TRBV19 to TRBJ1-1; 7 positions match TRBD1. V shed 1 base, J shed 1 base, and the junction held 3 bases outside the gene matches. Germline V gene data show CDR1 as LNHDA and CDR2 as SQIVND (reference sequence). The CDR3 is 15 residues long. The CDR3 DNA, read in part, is TGTGCCAGTAGTATAGCAAACAGGGGGAACACTGAA. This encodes CASSIANRGNTE. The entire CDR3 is CASSIANRGNTEAFF.

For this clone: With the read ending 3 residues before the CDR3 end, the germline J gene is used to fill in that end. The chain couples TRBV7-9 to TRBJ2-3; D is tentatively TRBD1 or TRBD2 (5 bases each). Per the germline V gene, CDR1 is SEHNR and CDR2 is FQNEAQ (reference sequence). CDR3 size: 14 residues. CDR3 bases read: TGTGCCAGCAGCCCAGAGGGGAGCCAAGAGACG. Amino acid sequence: CASSPEGSQET. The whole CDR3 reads CASSPEGSQETQYF.

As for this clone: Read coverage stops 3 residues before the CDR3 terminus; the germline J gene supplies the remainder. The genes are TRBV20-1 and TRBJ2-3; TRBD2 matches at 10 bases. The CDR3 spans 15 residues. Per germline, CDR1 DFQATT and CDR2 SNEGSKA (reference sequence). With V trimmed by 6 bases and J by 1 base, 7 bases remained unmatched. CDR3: CSAPASGGRTDTQYF. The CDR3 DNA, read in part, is TGCAGTGCGCCGGCTAGCGGGGGACGCACAGATACG.

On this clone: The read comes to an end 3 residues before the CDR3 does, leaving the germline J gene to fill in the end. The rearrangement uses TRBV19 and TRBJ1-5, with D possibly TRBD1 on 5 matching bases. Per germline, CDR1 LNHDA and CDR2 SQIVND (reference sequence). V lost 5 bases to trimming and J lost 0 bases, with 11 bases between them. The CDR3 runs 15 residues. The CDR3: CASSSRGYSNQPQHF. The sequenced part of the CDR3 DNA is TGTGCCAGTAGTTCCCGGGGGTATAGCAATCAGCCC.

The sequenced part of the CDR3 DNA is TGCGCCAGCAGCCTCGAAGGGGTGAGCTCCTATAATTCACCC. Protein sequence: CASSLEGVSSYNSP. Given in full, the CDR3 is CASSLEGVSSYNSPLHF. The rearrangement uses TRBV5-1 and TRBJ1-6; TRBD1 might be the D (5 bases). Read coverage stops 3 residues before the CDR3 terminus; the germline J gene supplies the remainder. This CDR3 region has 17 residues. The germline gives CDR1 SGHRS, CDR2 YFSETQ. Trimming left V 4 bases short and J 0 bases short, with 14 bases between.

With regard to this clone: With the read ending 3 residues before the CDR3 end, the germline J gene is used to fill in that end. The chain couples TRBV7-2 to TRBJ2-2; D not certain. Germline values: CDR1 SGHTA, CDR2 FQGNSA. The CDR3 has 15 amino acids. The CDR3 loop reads CASSLFDSYNSPLFF. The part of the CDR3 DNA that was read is TGTGCCAGCAGCTTATTTGACTCCTATAATTCACCG.

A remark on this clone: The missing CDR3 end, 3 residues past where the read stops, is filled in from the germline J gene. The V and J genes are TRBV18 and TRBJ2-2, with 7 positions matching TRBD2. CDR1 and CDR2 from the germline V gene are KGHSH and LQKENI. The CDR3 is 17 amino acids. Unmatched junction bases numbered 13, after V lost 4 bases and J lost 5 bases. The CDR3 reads CASSLLDSSGVTGELFF. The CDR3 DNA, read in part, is TGTGCCAGCTCACTACTCGATTCTAGCGGAGTTACCGGGGAG. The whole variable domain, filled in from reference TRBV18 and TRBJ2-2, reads NAGVMQNPRHLVRRRGQEARLRCSPMKGHSHVYWYRQLPEEGLKFMVYLQKENIIDESGMPKERFSAEFPKEGPSILRIQQVVRGDSAAYFCASSLLDSSGVTGELFFGEGSRLTVL.